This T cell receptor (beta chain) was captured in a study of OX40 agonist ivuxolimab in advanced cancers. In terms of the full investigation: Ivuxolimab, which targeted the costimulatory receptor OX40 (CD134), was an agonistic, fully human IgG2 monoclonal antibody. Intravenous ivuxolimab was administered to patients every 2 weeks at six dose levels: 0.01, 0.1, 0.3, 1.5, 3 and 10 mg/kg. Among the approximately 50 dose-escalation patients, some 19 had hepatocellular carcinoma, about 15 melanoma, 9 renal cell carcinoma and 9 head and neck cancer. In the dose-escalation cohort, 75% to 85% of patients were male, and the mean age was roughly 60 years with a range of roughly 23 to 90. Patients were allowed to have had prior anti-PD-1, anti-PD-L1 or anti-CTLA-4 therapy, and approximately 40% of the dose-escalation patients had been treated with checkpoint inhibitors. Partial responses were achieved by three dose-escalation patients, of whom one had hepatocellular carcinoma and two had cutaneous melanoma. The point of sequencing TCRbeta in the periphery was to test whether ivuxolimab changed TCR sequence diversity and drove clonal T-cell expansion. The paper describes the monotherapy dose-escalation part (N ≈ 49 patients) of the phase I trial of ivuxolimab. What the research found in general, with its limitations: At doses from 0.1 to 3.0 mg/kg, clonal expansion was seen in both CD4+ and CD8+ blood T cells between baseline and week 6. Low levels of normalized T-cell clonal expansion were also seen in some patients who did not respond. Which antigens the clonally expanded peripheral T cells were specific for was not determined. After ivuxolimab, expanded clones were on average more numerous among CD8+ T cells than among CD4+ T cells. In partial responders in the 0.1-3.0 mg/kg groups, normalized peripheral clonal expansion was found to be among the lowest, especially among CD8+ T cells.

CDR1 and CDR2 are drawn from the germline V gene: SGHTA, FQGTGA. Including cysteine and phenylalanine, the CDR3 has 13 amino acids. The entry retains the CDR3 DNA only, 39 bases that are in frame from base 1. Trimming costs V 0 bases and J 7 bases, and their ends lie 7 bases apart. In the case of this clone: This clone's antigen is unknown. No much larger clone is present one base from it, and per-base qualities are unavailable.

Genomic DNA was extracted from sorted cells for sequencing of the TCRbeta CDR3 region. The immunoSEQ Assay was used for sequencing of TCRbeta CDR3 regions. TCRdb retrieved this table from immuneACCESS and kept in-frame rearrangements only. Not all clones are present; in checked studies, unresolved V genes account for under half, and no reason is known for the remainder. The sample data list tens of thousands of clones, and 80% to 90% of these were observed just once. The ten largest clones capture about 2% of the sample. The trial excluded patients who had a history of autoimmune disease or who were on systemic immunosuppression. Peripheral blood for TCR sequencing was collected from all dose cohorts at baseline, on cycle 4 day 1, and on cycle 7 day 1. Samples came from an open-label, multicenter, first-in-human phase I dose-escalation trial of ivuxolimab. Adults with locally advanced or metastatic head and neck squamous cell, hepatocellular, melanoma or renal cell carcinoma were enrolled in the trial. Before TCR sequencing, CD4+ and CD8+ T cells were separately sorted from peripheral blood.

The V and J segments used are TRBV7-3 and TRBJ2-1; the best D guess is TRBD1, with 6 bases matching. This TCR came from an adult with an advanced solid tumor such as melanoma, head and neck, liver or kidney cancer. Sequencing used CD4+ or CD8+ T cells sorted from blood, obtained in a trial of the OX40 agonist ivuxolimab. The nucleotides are TGTGCCAGCAGCTTAACGGACAGTAATGAGCAGTTCTTC. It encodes CASSLTDSNEQFF.